These 26 T cell receptor beta chains were sequenced from one sample in a study of T-cell reconstitution after alpha-beta-depleted transplantation in children. Preparation of the TCRbeta library involved a method that used unique molecular identifiers. TCRdb redid the calling of the PCR reads with MiXCR, one entry per CDR3 protein. The sample comprises about 300,000 distinct CDR3 sequences, over 7.5% of which are singletons, and approximately 8.6% rests with the top ten. These receptors have no known antigen. The study, taken as a whole, reports: Newly generated T cells supplied most T-cell counts and diversity one year post-transplant.

The sequencing here drew on peripheral blood, taken 360 days after TCRalphabeta/CD19-depleted stem cell transplant. The receptor source for this set is a female patient aged 2 to 10 who had a stem cell transplant for Fanconi anemia, so the T cells may come from the graft donor.

This clonotype was counted at least ten times. V is TRBV6-2 or TRBV6-3 and J is TRBJ2-2; D call uncertain. The CDR3 has 13 residues. The V end lost 5 bases, the J end lost 5 bases, and 9 bases lay between the germline ends. CDR1 is MNHEY and CDR2 is SVGEGT in the germline V gene. The CDR3 coding sequence is TGTGCCAGCAGTAAGACCTGGACCGGGGAGCTGTTTTTT. Amino acid sequence: CASSKTWTGELFF.

The CDR3 nucleotides read TGTGCCAGCAGTTACCCCCAGAACATCGGTGAATTTGAAGCTTTCTTT. This sequence encodes CASSYPQNIGEFEAFF. The V call is TRBV6-2 or TRBV6-3, the J call TRBJ1-1; no firm D call. Trimming removed 2 bases from V and 7 bases from J, with 20 bases in between. This CDR3 has 16 amino acids. From germline, CDR1 is MNHEY and CDR2 SVGEGT.

This clonotype was observed many times. The V gene is TRBV3-1, the J gene TRBJ2-7; D is unclear. Germline V lookup: CDR1 LGHDT, CDR2 YNNKEL (reference sequence). V lost 3 bases to trimming and J lost 0 bases, with 3 bases between them. The CDR3 totals 12 residues. CDR3 in amino acids: CASSHVSYEQYF. CDR3 DNA sequence: TGTGCCAGCAGCCACGTCTCCTACGAGCAGTACTTC.

V gene TRBV18 combines with J gene TRBJ2-2, with a possible D match to TRBD1 (5 bases). In germline, CDR1 is KGHSH, CDR2 LQKENI. This CDR3 comprises 16 residues. Trimming took 0 bases from V and 1 from J, leaving 9 bases between them. CDR3 loop: CASSPPEGENTGELFF. The CDR3 nucleotides are TGTGCCAGCTCACCACCGGAAGGGGAGAACACCGGGGAGCTGTTTTTT. Filled out from reference TRBV18 and TRBJ2-2, the complete variable domain reads NAGVMQNPRHLVRRRGQEARLRCSPMKGHSHVYWYRQLPEEGLKFMVYLQKENIIDESGMPKERFSAEFPKEGPSILRIQQVVRGDSAAYFCASSPPEGENTGELFFGEGSRLTVL.

This clonotype was observed at least ten times. The gene calls are TRBV20-1 and TRBJ2-1; tentative D call: TRBD1 (6 bases). The CDR3 sequence is 13 residues long. The germline V gene has CDR1 DFQATT and CDR2 SNEGSKA (reference sequence). The V gene lost 5 bases and the J gene lost 4 bases, with 12 bases spanning the gap. CDR3 nucleotide sequence: TGCAGTGCTGACATGGACAGATACAATGAGCAGTTCTTC. Its protein is CSADMDRYNEQFF.

The rearrangement joins TRBV5-5 to TRBJ2-7; 9 nucleotides line up with TRBD2. Germline CDR1 and CDR2: SGHKS and YYEKEE (reference sequence). This CDR3 comprises 15 residues. With V trimmed by 2 bases and J by 3 bases, 6 bases remained unmatched. The CDR3 here is CASSLAGAGGYEQYV. CDR3 in DNA: TGTGCCAGCAGCTTAGCCGGAGCGGGGGGCTACGAGCAGTACGTC.

This clonotype was found many times. This chain connects TRBV5-6 to TRBJ2-3, with TRBD2 matching 12 bases. This CDR3 contains 16 residues. The junction had 7 bases not matched to a gene; V was cut back by 4 bases and J by 4 bases. Germline V CDR1 and CDR2: SGHDT, YYEEEE. In DNA form, the CDR3 reads TGTGCCAGCAGCACGACTAGCGGGAGCCTCGCAGATACGCAGTATTTT. It translates to CASSTTSGSLADTQYF.

This clonotype has a count of ten or more. The rearrangement links TRBV10-3 to TRBJ2-2; 10 nucleotides match TRBD2. The CDR3 loop spans 15 amino acids. V trimming: 8 bases; J trimming: 4 bases; junction bases outside the gene matches: 7. Germline-derived CDR1 and CDR2 are ENHRY and SYGVKD. CDR3 region: CAIGGLAVRTGELFF. CDR3 bases: TGTGCCATCGGCGGACTAGCGGTACGCACCGGGGAGCTGTTTTTT.

This clonotype was counted only a few times. J is TRBJ1-4 and V is TRBV5-4; 11 bases match TRBD1. The CDR3 sequence is 17 residues long. Germline assignment: CDR1 SGHNT and CDR2 YYREEE (reference sequence). V lost 2 bases to trimming and J lost 1 base; unmatched junction nucleotides: 4. In nucleotides, the CDR3 is TGTGCCAGCAGCTTCGAGGGACAGGGGGGAACTAATGAAAAACTGTTTTTT. Translation gives CASSFEGQGGTNEKLFF.

CDR3 nucleotides: TGTGCCAGCAGTCCAGGGACAGGGGGCAGCGGGGAGACCCAGTACTTC. Translation: CASSPGTGGSGETQYF. This chain joins TRBV27 and TRBJ2-5; TRBD1 agrees at 12 bases. Trimming took 5 bases from V and 5 from J; bases not matched to a gene: 9. Germline assignment: CDR1 MNHEY and CDR2 SMNVEV (reference sequence). The CDR3 is 16 residues long.

V and J are TRBV19 and TRBJ2-7; possibly TRBD1 for D (6 bases). This CDR3 comprises 14 residues. Germline CDR1 and CDR2: LNHDA and SQIVND (reference sequence). V was pared by 5 bases and J by 6 bases, with 17 bases between. The CDR3 spells CASSPGAGSTEQYV. The CDR3 nucleotides are TGTGCCAGTAGTCCAGGGGCAGGATCAACCGAGCAGTACGTC.

This clonotype was seen many times. V gene TRBV5-1 combines with J gene TRBJ1-1; D is unresolved. Trimming left V 0 bases short and J 5 bases short, with 8 bases between. Germline lookup yields CDR1 SGHRS and CDR2 YFSETQ. The CDR3 runs to 13 residues. This CDR3 is CASSLDGRTEAFF. The CDR3 coding sequence is TGCGCCAGCAGCTTGGACGGACGTACTGAAGCTTTCTTT.

This clonotype was detected many times. The chain links TRBV9 to TRBJ2-3; D is possibly TRBD1 or TRBD2 (6 bases each). The CDR3 extends over 17 amino acids. Germline lookup yields CDR1 SGDLS and CDR2 YYNGEE. The V gene lost 5 bases and the J gene lost 0 bases, with 19 bases spanning the gap. Here the CDR3 reads CASSWGAETLSTDTQYF. The CDR3, as DNA: TGTGCCAGCAGTTGGGGGGCAGAGACGCTTAGCACAGATACGCAGTATTTT.

There are many counts of this clonotype. V is TRBV3-1 and J is TRBJ1-1, with D unresolved. Germline V gives CDR1 LGHDT, CDR2 YNNKEL (reference sequence). The CDR3 is made up of 12 amino acids. V was cut by 6 bases and J by 1 base, with 6 bases left in between. The CDR3 bases are TGTGCCAGCAGAAAAGGGAACACTGAAGCTTTCTTT. Translated, it gives CASRKGNTEAFF. Full variable domain (outside the CDR3, taken from reference TRBV3-1 and TRBJ1-1): DTAVSQTPKYLVTQMGNDKSIKCEQNLGHDTMYWYKQDSKKFLKIMFSYNNKELIINETVPNRFSPKSPDKAHLNLHINSLELGDSAVYFCASRKGNTEAFFGQGTRLTVV.

In this sample, this clonotype turned up many times. The gene calls are TRBV5-5 and TRBJ1-1; no firm D call. The CDR3 covers 14 residues. Trimming took off 5 bases at V and 3 bases at J, with 14 bases between the two ends. Germline V CDR1 and CDR2: SGHKS, YYEKEE (reference sequence). The CDR3 sequence: CASRIWTVDTEAFF. The DNA for the CDR3 is TGTGCCAGCAGAATTTGGACGGTAGACACTGAAGCTTTCTTT.

This clonotype has a count of ten or more. V gene TRBV12-3 or TRBV12-4 combines with J gene TRBJ1-5, with D tentatively TRBD1 (6 bases). The length of the CDR3 is 16 residues. V lost 3 bases and J 4 bases, leaving 16 bases between the germline ends. Here the CDR3 DNA reads TGTGCCAGCAGTTTTACACCCGGACAGCCTAATCAGCCCCAGCATTTT. It is translated as CASSFTPGQPNQPQHF.

The table lists this clonotype with many counts. The J gene is TRBJ2-7, the V gene TRBV18, with 14 bases lining up with TRBD2. The junction had 9 bases not matched to a gene; V was cut back by 4 bases and J by 1 base. The CDR3 is made up of 18 amino acids. Per germline, CDR1 KGHSH and CDR2 LQKENI. CDR3 coding DNA: TGTGCCAGCTCACTGGGACTAGCGGGAGTCTTTGGGTCCTACGAGCAGTACTTC. This gives the protein CASSLGLAGVFGSYEQYF.

This clonotype was seen a few times. The rearrangement uses TRBV7-2 and TRBJ2-3; 8 bases fit TRBD2. The CDR3 runs 14 residues. Per the germline V gene, CDR1 is SGHTA and CDR2 is FQGNSA. V was pared by 4 bases and J by 4 bases, with 4 bases of the junction left unmatched. CDR3 coding DNA: TGTGCCAGCAGCTCGACTAGCGTGGCAGATACGCAGTATTTT. Translated: CASSSTSVADTQYF.

This clonotype was observed many times. The genes are TRBV12-3 or TRBV12-4 and TRBJ2-5; D is undetermined. Trimming pared 6 bases from V and 3 bases from J, leaving 11 bases between. This CDR3 has 13 amino acids. The CDR3 DNA reads TGTGCCAGCAGCGTCCGGTGGAAAGAGACCCAGTACTTC. It specifies CASSVRWKETQYF.

This clonotype was recorded a few times. This sequence joins TRBV7-9 and TRBJ1-6; 7 bases agree with TRBD1. Germline values: CDR1 SEHNR, CDR2 FQNEAQ (reference sequence). V trimming: 5 bases; J trimming: 4 bases; junction bases outside the gene matches: 11. The CDR3 sequence is 17 residues long. The CDR3: CASSPKFGRGYNSPLHF. CDR3 sequence (DNA): TGTGCCAGCAGCCCCAAATTCGGCAGGGGGTATAATTCACCCCTCCACTTT.

The chain links TRBV20-1 to TRBJ2-1; D is possibly TRBD1 (6 bases). V lost 5 bases to trimming and J lost 10 bases, with 12 bases between them. From germline, CDR1 is DFQATT and CDR2 SNEGSKA (reference sequence). The CDR3 is 11 amino acids. CDR3 nucleotides: TGCAGTGCTGGCCGGACAGACGAGCAGTTCTTC. Translating it yields CSAGRTDEQFF.

This clonotype was seen a few times. The gene calls are TRBV19 and TRBJ2-1; 10 positions agree with TRBD2. J gave up 3 bases and V 7 bases, and 6 bases lay outside the gene matches. This CDR3 region has 15 residues. Germline V gives CDR1 LNHDA, CDR2 SQIVND (reference sequence). This chain's CDR3 is CASTRTSGLYNEQFF. The CDR3 DNA is TGTGCCAGTACCCGGACTAGCGGTCTCTACAATGAGCAGTTCTTC.

This clonotype was observed many times. This rearrangement joins TRBV5-1 to TRBJ2-2, with a possible D match to TRBD2 (6 bases). V was shortened by 3 bases and J by 1 base, with 7 bases between the two germline ends. Germline V gene data show CDR1 as SGHRS and CDR2 as YFSETQ. The CDR3 contains 14 residues. In DNA form, the CDR3 reads TGCGCCAGCAGCTCGGGAGAGAACACCGGGGAGCTGTTTTTT. Residues: CASSSGENTGELFF.

The table lists this clonotype with many counts. The chain couples TRBV6-1 to TRBJ2-1; 8 nucleotides match TRBD2. In germline, CDR1 is MNHNS, CDR2 SASEGT. The CDR3 has 14 amino acids. Trimming removed 7 bases from V and 4 bases from J; junction bases left unmatched: 6. In DNA, the CDR3 is TGTGCCAGCACCCTGACTAGCGTATACAATGAGCAGTTCTTC. Amino acids: CASTLTSVYNEQFF.

This clonotype was counted between two and nine times. The rearrangement links TRBV3-1 to TRBJ2-5; D may be TRBD1 (6 bases). From germline, CDR1 is LGHDT and CDR2 YNNKEL (reference sequence). The V end was cut by 4 bases, the J end by 5 bases, with 11 bases between. This CDR3 is 13 amino acids long. The CDR3 coding sequence is TGTGCCAGCAGCCCTGTCAGGGGTGAGACCCAGTACTTC. Its translation: CASSPVRGETQYF.

CDR3: CASSLETVTLGGYTF. CDR3 in DNA: TGCGCCAGCAGCTTGGAGACCGTGACCTTAGGTGGCTACACCTTC. The V and J genes are TRBV5-1 and TRBJ1-2; no clear D. The CDR3 length is 15 residues. V was clipped by 0 bases and J by 7 bases, with 16 bases between them. CDR1 and CDR2 (germline): SGHRS, YFSETQ. Variable domain in full (rest from reference TRBV5-1 and TRBJ1-2): KAGVTQTPRYLIKTRGQQVTLSCSPISGHRSVSWYQQTPGQGLQFLFEYFSETQRNKGNFPGRFSGRQFSNSRSEMNVSTLELGDSALYLCASSLETVTLGGYTFGSGTRLTVV.